A selection of T cell receptor beta chains follows, all from one sample in a study of CD8+ T cells in alopecia areata. Produced via immunoSEQ multiplex PCR; TCRdb's table is partial and in-frame only. The sample has around 190,000 clones, 50% to 75% seen once. Sample: CD4+ T cells sorted from blood, taken at week 4, from a patient treated with tofacitinib. All receptors come from a human donor with alopecia areata. Each CDR3 is given without its conserved first and last residue. The order of the fields is V gene, D gene, clone size, J gene, CDR3 protein. The D gene is left open where the match is weak. Clone size is not always given. Where it is, it says once, few, many or a class for expanded clones.

>TRBV30|NA|NA|TRBJ1-1
AWRTQGLGQAF
>TRBV4-3|NA|NA|TRBJ1-4
ASSQDQRSGSREKLF
>TRBV4-3|NA|few|TRBJ2-6
ASGYHKSGANVLT
>TRBV2|NA|NA|TRBJ1-2
ASSREGPANYGYT
>TRBV15|NA|few|TRBJ2-5
ATTLQGGETQY
>TRBV5-1|NA|few|TRBJ2-1
ASSLGSYNEQF
>TRBV11-2|TRBD2|NA|TRBJ2-3
ASSPGAGGRSTDTQY
>TRBV28|NA|NA|TRBJ1-4
ASSLPGNEKLF
>TRBV28|TRBD1|NA|TRBJ1-5
ASSPGQGTKPQH
>TRBV18|NA|NA|TRBJ2-3
ASSPPMSTDTQY
>TRBV7-9|NA|NA|TRBJ1-1
ASSFGVGSEAF
>TRBV29-1|NA|NA|TRBJ2-3
SVEGWGTDTQY
>TRBV7-2|TRBD1|few|TRBJ2-3
ASSPMGQLTDTQY
>TRBV28|NA|NA|TRBJ1-2
ASRAHTNWHGYT
>TRBV13|TRBD1|NA|TRBJ2-5
ASSLTGQEETQY